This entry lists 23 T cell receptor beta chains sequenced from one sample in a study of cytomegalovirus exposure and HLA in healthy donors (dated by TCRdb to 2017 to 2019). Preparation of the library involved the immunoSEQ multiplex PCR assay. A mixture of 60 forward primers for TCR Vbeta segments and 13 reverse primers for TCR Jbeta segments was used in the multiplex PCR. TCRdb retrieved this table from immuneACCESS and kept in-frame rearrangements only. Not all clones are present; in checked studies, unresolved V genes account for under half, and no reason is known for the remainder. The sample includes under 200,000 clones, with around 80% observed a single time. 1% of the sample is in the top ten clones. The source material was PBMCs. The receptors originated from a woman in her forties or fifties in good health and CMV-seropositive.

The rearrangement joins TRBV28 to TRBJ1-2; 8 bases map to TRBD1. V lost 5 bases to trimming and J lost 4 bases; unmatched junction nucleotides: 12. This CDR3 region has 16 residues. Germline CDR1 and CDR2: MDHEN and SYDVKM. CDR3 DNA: TGTGCCAGCAGTGAACGAGGACAGGGAAAATCCTATGGCTACACCTTC. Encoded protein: CASSERGQGKSYGYTF.

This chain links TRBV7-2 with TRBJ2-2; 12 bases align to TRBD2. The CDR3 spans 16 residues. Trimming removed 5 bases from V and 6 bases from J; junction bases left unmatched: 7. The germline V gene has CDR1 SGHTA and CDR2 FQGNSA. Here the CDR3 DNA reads TGTGCCAGCAGCCCGCGACTAGCGGGGGTCGCCGGGGAGCTGTTTTTT. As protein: CASSPRLAGVAGELFF.

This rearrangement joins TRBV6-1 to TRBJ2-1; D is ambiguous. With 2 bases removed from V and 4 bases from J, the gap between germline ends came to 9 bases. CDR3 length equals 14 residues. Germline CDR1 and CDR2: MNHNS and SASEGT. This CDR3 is CASSESERYNEQFF. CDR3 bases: TGTGCCAGCAGTGAAAGTGAGAGATACAATGAGCAGTTCTTC.

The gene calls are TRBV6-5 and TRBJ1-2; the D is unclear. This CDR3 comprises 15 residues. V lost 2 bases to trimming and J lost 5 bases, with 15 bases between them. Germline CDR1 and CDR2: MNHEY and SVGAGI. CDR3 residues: CASSYAPVFSYGYTF. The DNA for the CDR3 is TGTGCCAGCAGTTACGCGCCGGTCTTCTCTTATGGCTACACCTTC.

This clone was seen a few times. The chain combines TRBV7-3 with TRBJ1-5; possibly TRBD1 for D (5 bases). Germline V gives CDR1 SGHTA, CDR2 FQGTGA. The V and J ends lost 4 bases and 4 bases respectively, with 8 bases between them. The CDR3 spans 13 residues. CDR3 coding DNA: TGTGCCAGCAGCTATGGACAAAATCAGCCCCAGCATTTT. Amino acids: CASSYGQNQPQHF.

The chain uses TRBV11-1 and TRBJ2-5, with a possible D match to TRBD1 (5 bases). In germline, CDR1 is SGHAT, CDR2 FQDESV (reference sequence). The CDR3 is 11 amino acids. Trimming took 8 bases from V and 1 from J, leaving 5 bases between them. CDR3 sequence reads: CASGAQETQYF. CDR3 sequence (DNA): TGTGCCAGCGGGGCCCAAGAGACCCAGTACTTC.

CDR3 sequence reads: CASSLAGVMNTEAFF. The CDR3 DNA is TGTGCCAGCAGCTTAGCGGGCGTCATGAACACTGAAGCTTTCTTT. The J gene is TRBJ1-1, the V gene TRBV7-2; D is ambiguous. The CDR3 consists of 15 residues. Germline loops: CDR1 SGHTA, CDR2 FQGNSA. The V end was cut by 0 bases, the J end by 0 bases, with 8 bases between.

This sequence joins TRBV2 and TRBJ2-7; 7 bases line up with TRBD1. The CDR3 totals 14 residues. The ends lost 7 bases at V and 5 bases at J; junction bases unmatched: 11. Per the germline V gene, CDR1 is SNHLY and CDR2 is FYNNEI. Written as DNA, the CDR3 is TGTGCCAGCAAGGATCTCTTGACAGGGAACGAGCAGTACTTC. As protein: CASKDLLTGNEQYF.

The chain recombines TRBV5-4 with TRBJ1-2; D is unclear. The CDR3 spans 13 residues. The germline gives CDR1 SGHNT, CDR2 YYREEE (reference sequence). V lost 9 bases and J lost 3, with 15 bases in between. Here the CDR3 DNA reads TGTGCCACCCGGGAGGGCTGGGACTATGGCTACACCTTC. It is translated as CATREGWDYGYTF. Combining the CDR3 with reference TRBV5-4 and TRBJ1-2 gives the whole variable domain ETGVTQSPTHLIKTRGQQVTLRCSSQSGHNTVSWYQQALGQGPQFIFQYYREEENGRGNFPPRFSGLQFPNYSSELNVNALELDDSALYLCATREGWDYGYTFGSGTRLTVV.

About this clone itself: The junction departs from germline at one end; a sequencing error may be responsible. CDR3 nucleotide sequence: TGTGCTAGCAGCTTAGCTGTCGGCTCTGGAAACACCATATATTTT. Translated: CASSLAVGSGNTIYF. The genes are TRBV7-7 and TRBJ1-3; no firm D call. CDR1 is SSHAT, CDR2 FNYEAQ, per germline (reference sequence). The CDR3 contains 15 residues.

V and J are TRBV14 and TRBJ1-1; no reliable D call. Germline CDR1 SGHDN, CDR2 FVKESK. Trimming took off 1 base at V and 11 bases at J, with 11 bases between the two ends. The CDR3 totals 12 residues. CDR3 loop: CASSQGRGSAFF. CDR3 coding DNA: TGTGCCAGCAGCCAAGGTCGGGGTTCCGCTTTCTTT.

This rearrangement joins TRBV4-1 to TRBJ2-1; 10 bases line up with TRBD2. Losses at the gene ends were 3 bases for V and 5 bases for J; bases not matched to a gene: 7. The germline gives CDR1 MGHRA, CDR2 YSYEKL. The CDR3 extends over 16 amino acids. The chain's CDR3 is CASSHLSGGNDNEQFF. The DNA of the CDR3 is TGCGCCAGCAGCCACCTTAGCGGGGGGAACGACAATGAGCAGTTCTTC.

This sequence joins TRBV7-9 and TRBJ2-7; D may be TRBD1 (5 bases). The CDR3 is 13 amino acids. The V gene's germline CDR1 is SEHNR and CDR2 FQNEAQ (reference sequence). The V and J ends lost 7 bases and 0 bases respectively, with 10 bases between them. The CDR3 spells CASTLDSSYEQYF. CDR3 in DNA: TGTGCCAGCACCCTCGACAGCTCCTACGAGCAGTACTTC.

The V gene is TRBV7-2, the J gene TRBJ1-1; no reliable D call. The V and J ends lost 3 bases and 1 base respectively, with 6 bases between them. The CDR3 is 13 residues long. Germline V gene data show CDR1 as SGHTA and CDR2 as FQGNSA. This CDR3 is CASSFSRNTEAFF. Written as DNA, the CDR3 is TGTGCCAGCAGCTTTAGTAGGAACACTGAAGCTTTCTTT.

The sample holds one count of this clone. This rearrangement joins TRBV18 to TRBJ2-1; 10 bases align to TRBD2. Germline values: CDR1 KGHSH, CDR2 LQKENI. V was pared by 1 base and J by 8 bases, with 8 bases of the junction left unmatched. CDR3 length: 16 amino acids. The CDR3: CASSPRTAGGGDEQFF. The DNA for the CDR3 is TGTGCCAGCTCACCACGTACAGCGGGAGGGGGGGATGAGCAGTTCTTC.

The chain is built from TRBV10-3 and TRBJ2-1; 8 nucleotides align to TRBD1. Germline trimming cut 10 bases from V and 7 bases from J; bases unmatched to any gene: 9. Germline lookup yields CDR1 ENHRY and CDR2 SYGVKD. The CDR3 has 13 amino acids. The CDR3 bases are TGTGCCAGTCGACAGGGGACGGAGAATGAGCAGTTCTTC. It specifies CASRQGTENEQFF.

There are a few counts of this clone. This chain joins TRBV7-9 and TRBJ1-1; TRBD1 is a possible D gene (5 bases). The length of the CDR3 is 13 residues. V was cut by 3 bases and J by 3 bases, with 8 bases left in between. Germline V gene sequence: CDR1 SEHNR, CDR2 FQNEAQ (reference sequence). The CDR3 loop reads CASSFDSHTEAFF. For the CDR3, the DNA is TGTGCCAGCAGCTTCGACAGCCACACTGAAGCTTTCTTT.

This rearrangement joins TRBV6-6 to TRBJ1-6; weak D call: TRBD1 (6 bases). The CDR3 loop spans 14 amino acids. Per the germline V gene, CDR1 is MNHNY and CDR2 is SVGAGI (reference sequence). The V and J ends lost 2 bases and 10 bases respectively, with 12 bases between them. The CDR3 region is CASSYQGLRSPLHF. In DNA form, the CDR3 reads TGTGCCAGCAGTTACCAGGGGTTAAGGTCACCCCTCCACTTT.

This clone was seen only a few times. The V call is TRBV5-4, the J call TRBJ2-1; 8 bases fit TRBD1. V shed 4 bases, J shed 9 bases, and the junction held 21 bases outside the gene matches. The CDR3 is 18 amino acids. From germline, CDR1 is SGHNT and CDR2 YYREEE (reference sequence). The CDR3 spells CASSPGQGGGRRGVEQFF. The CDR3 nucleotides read TGTGCCAGCAGCCCCGGACAGGGTGGAGGGCGGAGGGGCGTTGAGCAGTTCTTC.

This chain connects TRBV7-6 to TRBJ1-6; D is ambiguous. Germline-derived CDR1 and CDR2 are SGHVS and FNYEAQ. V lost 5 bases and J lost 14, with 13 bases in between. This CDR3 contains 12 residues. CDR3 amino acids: CASSGDTRTLHF. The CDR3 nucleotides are TGTGCCAGCAGCGGTGACACCCGTACCCTCCACTTT.

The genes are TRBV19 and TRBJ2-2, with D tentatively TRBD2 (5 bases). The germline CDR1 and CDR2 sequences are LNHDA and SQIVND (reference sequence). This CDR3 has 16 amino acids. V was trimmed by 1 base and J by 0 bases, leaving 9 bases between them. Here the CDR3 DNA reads TGTGCCAGTAGTATAGCGGCGGGTTCGAACACCGGGGAGCTGTTTTTT. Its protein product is CASSIAAGSNTGELFF. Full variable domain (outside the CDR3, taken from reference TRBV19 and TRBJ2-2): DGGITQSPKYLFRKEGQNVTLSCEQNLNHDAMYWYRQDPGQGLRLIYYSQIVNDFQKGDIAEGYSVSREKKESFPLTVTSAQKNPTAFYLCASSIAAGSNTGELFFGEGSRLTVL.

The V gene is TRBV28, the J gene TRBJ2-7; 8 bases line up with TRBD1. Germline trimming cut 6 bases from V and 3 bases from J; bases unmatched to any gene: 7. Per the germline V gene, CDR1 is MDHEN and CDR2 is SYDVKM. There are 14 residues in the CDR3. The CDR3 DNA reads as TGTGCCAGCAGCTCATGGACAGGGAACTACGAGCAGTACTTC. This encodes CASSSWTGNYEQYF.

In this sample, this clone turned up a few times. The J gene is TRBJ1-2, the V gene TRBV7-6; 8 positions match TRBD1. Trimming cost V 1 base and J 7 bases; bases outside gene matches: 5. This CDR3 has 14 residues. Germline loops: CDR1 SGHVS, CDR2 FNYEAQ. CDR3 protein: CASSLGQGTIGYTF. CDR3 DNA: TGTGCCAGCAGCTTAGGACAGGGGACAATTGGCTACACCTTC.